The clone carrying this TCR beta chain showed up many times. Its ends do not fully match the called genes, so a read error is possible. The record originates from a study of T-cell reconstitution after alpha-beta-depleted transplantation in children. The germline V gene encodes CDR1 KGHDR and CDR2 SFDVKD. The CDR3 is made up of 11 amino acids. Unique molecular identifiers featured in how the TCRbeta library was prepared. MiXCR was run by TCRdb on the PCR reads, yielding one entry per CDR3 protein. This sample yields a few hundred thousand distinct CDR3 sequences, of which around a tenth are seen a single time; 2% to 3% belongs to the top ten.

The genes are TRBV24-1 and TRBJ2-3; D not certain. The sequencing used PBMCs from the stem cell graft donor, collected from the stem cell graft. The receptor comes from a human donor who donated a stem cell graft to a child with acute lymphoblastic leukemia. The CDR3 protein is CATGEADTQYF. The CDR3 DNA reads TGTGCCACCGGTGAGGCAGATACGCAGTATTTT.